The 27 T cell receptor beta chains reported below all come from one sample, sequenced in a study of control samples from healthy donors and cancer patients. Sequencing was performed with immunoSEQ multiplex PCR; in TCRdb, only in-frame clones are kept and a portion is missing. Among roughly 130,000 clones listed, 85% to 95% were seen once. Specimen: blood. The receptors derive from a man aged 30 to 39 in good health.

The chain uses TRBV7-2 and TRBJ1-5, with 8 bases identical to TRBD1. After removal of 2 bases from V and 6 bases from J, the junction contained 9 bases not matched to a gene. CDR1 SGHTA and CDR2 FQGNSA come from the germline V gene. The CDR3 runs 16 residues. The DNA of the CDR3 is TGTGCCAGCAGCTTAAGATACGGACAGGGCGGTCAGCCCCAGCATTTT. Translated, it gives CASSLRYGQGGQPQHF.

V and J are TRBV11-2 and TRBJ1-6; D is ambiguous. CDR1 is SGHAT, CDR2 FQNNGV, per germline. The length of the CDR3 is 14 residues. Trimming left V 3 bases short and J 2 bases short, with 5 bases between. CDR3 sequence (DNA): TGTGCCAGCAGCTTGACGGCCTATAATTCACCCCTCCACTTT. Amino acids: CASSLTAYNSPLHF.

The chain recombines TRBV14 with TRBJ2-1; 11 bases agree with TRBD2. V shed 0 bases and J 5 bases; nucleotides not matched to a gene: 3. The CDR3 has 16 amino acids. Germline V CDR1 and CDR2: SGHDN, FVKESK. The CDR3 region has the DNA TGTGCCAGCAGCCAAGAACTAGCGGGGGTAAACAATGAGCAGTTCTTC. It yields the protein CASSQELAGVNNEQFF. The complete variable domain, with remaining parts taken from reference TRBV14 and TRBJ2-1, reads EAGVTQFPSHSVIEKGQTVTLRCDPISGHDNLYWYRRVMGKEIKFLLHFVKESKQDESGMPNNRFLAERTGGTYSTLKVQPAELEDSGVYFCASSQELAGVNNEQFFGPGTRLTVL.

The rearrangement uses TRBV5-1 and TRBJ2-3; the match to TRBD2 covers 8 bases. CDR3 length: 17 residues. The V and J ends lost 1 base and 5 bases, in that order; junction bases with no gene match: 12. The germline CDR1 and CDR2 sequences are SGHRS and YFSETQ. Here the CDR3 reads CASSLSGGAPSEDTQYF. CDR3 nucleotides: TGCGCCAGCAGCTTGTCGGGGGGGGCCCCCTCTGAAGATACGCAGTATTTT.

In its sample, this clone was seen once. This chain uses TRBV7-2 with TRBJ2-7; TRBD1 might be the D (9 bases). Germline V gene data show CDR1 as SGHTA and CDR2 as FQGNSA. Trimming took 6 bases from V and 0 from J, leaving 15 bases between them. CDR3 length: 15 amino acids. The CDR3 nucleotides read TGTGCCAGCAGGGGACAGGGACTAGTCTCCTACGAGCAGTACTTC. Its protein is CASRGQGLVSYEQYF.

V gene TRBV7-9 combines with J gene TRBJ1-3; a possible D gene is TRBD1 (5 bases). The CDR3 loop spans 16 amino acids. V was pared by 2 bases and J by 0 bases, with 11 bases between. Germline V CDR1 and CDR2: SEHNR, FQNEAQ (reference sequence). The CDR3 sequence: CASSLSGGYSGNTIYF. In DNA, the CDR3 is TGTGCCAGCAGCTTATCCGGGGGTTACTCTGGAAACACCATATATTTT.

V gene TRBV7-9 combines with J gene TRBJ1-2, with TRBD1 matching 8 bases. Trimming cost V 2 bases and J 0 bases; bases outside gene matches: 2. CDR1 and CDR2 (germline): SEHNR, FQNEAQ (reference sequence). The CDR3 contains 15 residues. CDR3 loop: CASSLRTGTNYGYTF. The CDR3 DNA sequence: TGTGCCAGCAGCTTACGGACAGGGACTAACTATGGCTACACCTTC.

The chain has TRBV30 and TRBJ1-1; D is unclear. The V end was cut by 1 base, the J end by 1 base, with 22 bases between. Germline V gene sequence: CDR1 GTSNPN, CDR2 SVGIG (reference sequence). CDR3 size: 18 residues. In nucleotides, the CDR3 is TGTGCCTGGAGTGACTCCAGTCTACTGAGGAAGGGGAACACTGAAGCTTTCTTT. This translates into CAWSDSSLLRKGNTEAFF.

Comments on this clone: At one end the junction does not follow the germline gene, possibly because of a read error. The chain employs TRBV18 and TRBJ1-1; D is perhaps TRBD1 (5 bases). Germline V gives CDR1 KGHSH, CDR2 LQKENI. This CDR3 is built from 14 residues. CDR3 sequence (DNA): TGTGCCAGCTCACTCCCCGGGGGGAACGCTGAAGCTTTCTTT. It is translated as CASSLPGGNAEAFF.

CDR3: CASSSGTDYEQYF. The CDR3 DNA sequence: TGTGCCAGTAGTTCCGGGACAGACTACGAGCAGTACTTC. J is TRBJ2-7 and V is TRBV19, with 7 nucleotides matching TRBD1. J was trimmed by 3 bases and V by 5 bases; bases with no gene match: 4. The germline CDR1 and CDR2 sequences are LNHDA and SQIVND (reference sequence). The CDR3 has 13 residues.

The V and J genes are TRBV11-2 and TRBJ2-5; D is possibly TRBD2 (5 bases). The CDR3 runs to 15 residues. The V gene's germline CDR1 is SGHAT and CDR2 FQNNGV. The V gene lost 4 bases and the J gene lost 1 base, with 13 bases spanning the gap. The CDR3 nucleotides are TGTGCCAGCAGCTCCACTCGGGGTCCCCAAGAGACCCAGTACTTC. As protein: CASSSTRGPQETQYF.

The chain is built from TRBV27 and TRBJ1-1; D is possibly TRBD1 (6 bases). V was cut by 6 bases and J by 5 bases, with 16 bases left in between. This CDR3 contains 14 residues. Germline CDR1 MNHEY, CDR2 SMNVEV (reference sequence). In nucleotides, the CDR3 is TGTGCCAGCAGCTCAGGGTTCGGGACAACTGAAGCTTTCTTT. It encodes CASSSGFGTTEAFF.

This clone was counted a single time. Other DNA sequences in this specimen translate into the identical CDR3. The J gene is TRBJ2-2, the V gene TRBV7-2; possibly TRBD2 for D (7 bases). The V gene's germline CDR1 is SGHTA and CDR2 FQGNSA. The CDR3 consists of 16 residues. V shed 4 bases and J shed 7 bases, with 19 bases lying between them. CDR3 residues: CASSSGYGGGGGELFF. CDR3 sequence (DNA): TGTGCCAGCAGCTCTGGATATGGGGGAGGGGGCGGGGAGCTGTTTTTT.

CDR3 coding DNA: TGTGCCAGTGGGACCAGCAATCAGCCCCAGCATTTT. Its protein is CASGTSNQPQHF. The chain is built from TRBV3-1 (or the pseudogene TRBV3-2) and TRBJ1-5, with D possibly being TRBD1 (5 bases). The CDR3 spans 12 residues. Germline-derived CDR1 and CDR2 are LGHDT and YNNKEL (reference sequence). V was trimmed by 9 bases and J by 1 base, leaving 7 bases between them.

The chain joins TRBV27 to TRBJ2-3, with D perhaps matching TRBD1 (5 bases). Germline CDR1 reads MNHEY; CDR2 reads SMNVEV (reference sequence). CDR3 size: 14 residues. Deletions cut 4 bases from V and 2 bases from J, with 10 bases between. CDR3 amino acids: CASSSRTITDTQYF. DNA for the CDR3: TGTGCCAGCAGTTCGCGGACAATCACAGATACGCAGTATTTT.

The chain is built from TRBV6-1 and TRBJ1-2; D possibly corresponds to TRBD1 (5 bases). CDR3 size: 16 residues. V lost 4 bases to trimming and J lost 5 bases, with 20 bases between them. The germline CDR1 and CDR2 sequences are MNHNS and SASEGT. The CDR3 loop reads CASSVSRQSALYGYTF. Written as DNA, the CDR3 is TGTGCCAGCAGTGTGAGCCGACAGTCCGCACTTTATGGCTACACCTTC.

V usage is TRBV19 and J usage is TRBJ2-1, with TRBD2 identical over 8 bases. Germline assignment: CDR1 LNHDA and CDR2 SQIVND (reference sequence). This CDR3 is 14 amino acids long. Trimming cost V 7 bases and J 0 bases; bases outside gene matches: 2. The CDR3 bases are TGTGCCAGTACCCGGGGGGGCTCCTACAATGAGCAGTTCTTC. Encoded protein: CASTRGGSYNEQFF.

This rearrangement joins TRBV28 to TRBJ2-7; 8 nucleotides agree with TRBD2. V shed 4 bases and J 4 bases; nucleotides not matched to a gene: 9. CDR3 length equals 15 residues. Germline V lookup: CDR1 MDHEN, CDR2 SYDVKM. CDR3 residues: CASSSPFGGGYEQYF. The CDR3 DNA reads TGTGCCAGCAGTTCCCCTTTCGGGGGGGGGTACGAGCAGTACTTC.

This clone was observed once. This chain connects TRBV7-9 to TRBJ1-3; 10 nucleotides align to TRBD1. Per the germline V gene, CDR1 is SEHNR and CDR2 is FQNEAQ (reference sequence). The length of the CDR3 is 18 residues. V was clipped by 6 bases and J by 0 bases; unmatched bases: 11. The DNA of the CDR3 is TGTGCCAGCAGTTCCGTCCGGGACAGGGGCCACTCTGGAAACACCATATATTTT. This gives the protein CASSSVRDRGHSGNTIYF.

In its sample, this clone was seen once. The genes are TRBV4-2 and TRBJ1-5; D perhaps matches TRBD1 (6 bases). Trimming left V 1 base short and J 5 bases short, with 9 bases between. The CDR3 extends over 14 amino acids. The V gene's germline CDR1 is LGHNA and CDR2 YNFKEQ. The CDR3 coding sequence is TGTGCCAGCAGCCAAGCAGGGGAGGATCAGCCCCAGCATTTT. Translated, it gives CASSQAGEDQPQHF.

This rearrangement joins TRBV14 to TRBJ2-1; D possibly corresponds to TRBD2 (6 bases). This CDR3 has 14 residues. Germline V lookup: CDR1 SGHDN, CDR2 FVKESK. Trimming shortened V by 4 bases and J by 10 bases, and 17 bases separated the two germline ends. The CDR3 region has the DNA TGTGCCAGCAGCCGGTCCGGCGGGGCCTGGGAGCAGTTCTTC. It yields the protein CASSRSGGAWEQFF.

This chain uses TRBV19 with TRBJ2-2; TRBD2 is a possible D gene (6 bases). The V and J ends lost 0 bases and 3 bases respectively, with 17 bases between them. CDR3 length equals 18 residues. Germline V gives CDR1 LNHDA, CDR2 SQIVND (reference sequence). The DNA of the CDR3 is TGTGCCAGTAGTATAGAAAGACTAGAACCGAGGTACACCGGGGAGCTGTTTTTT. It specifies CASSIERLEPRYTGELFF.

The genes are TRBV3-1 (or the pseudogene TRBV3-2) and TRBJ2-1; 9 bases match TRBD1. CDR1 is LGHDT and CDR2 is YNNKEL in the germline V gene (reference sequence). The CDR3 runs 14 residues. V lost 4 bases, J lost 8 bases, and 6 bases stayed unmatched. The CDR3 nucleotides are TGTGCCAGCAGCCCATGGGACAGGGAAGATGAGCAGTTCTTC. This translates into CASSPWDREDEQFF.

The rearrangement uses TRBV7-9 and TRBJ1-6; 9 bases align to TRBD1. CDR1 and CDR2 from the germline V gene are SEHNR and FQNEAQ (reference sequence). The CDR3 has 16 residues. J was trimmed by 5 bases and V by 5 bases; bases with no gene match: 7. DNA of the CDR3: TGTGCCAGCAGCCCCTTCAGGGACAGGGATAATTCACCCCTCCACTTT. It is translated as CASSPFRDRDNSPLHF.

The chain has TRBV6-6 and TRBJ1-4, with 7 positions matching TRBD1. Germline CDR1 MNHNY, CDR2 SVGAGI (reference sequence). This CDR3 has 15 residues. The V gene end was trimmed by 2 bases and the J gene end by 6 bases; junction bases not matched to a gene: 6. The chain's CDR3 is CASSYEGQRHEKLFF. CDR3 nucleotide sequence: TGTGCCAGCAGTTACGAGGGACAGCGTCATGAAAAACTGTTTTTT.

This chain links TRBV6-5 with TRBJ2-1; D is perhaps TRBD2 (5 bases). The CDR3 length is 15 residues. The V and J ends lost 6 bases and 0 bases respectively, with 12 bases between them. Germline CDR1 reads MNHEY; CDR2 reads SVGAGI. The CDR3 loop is CASREVFLSYNEQFF. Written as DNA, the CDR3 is TGTGCCAGCAGGGAGGTGTTCCTCTCCTACAATGAGCAGTTCTTC.

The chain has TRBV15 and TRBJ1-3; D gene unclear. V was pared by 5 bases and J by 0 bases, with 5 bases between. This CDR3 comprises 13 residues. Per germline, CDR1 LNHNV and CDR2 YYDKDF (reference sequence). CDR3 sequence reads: CATSGPSGNTIYF. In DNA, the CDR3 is TGTGCCACCAGCGGACCCTCTGGAAACACCATATATTTT.